The next 3 T cell receptor beta chains were all read from a single sample in a study of T-cell memory formation after mild COVID-19. MiXCR, applied by TCRdb to the 5' RACE reads, yields one record per CDR3 protein. This sample has roughly 450,000 distinct CDR3 sequences, with over 15% found just once. Sequenced material: PBMCs or a T cell subset sorted from them (not recorded which). All receptors derive from an adult woman who had mild COVID-19 (a few samples of this study predate the infection). Cell type and time point are not known.

This clonotype was detected only a few times. V gene TRBV20-1 combines with J gene TRBJ2-2; TRBD1 agrees at 7 bases. This CDR3 is 15 amino acids long. Germline V gives CDR1 DFQATT, CDR2 SNEGSKA (reference sequence). The V segment lost 3 bases and the J segment 0 bases; nucleotides outside the gene matches: 4. CDR3 sequence reads: CSARETGSNTGELFF. The CDR3 region has the DNA TGCAGTGCTAGGGAGACAGGGTCGAACACCGGGGAGCTGTTTTTT.

The J gene is TRBJ2-1, the V gene TRBV9; the match to TRBD2 covers 14 bases. The germline V gene encodes CDR1 SGDLS and CDR2 YYNGEE. After removal of 3 bases from V and 0 bases from J, the junction contained 11 bases not matched to a gene. The CDR3 has 20 amino acids. CDR3: CASSARQGLAGVSSYNEQFF. As DNA, the CDR3 is TGTGCCAGCAGCGCCAGACAGGGACTAGCGGGAGTGAGCTCCTACAATGAGCAGTTCTTC.

This clonotype was counted many times. The V call is TRBV7-9, the J call TRBJ2-2; perhaps TRBD1 as D (5 bases). CDR1 is SEHNR and CDR2 is FQNEAQ in the germline V gene (reference sequence). The CDR3 consists of 15 residues. V was cut by 9 bases and J by 0 bases, with 14 bases left in between. The CDR3 loop reads CARGGRVPNTGELFF. CDR3 nucleotides: TGTGCCAGAGGTGGCAGGGTTCCGAACACCGGGGAGCTGTTTTTT.